Sequencing of this T cell receptor beta chain was carried out in a study of response to subunit inactivated influenza vaccine. This clonotype was counted ten times or more. MiXCR was run by TCRdb on the RT-PCR reads, yielding one entry per CDR3 protein. The sample has about 520,000 distinct CDR3 sequences; 25% are singletons. V lost 4 bases and J lost 5, with 15 bases in between. Germline CDR1 SQVTM, CDR2 ANQGSEA. There are 13 residues in the CDR3. The source of this sequence is a man in his fifties who received an inactivated influenza vaccine. Sample: CD4+ T cells sorted from PBMCs, taken more than 4 days after vaccination. The gene calls are TRBV29-1 and TRBJ2-7; D is uncertain. The CDR3 nucleotides are TGCAGCGTTGGACAAGGTTTAGACAACGAGCAGTACTTC. Translating gives CSVGQGLDNEQYF.